This T cell receptor (beta chain) was observed in a study of control samples from healthy donors and cancer patients. Generated by immunoSEQ multiplex PCR, the TCRdb table keeps only in-frame clones and is missing some. The sample holds more than 150,000 clones, about 93% seen once. The germline V gene has CDR1 LNHDA and CDR2 SQIVND (reference sequence). This CDR3 spans 13 amino acids. The germline V and J ends were trimmed by 1 base and 0 bases, with 4 bases remaining between them. Input material: blood. The V gene is TRBV19, the J gene TRBJ2-7; no firm D call. This receptor was obtained from a man aged 50 or older in good health. CDR3 amino acids: CASSIGSSYEQYF. The CDR3 coding sequence is TGTGCCAGTAGTATAGGGAGCTCCTACGAGCAGTACTTC.